This TCR beta chain was identified during a study of shared clonotypes between healthy human individuals. V was clipped by 4 bases and J by 8 bases, with 18 bases between them. The CDR3 spans 15 residues. CDR1 SGHNT and CDR2 YYREEE come from the germline V gene (reference sequence). TCRdb keeps only in-frame clones here, not all; method: immunoSEQ multiplex PCR. The sample has about 450,000 clones; roughly 80% are singletons. The chain couples TRBV5-4 to TRBJ1-4, with D possibly matching TRBD1 (6 bases). Sequencing was done on a sample of PBMCs. This clonotype was sampled from a woman aged 40 to 50 in good health. Some clones in this sample may be carry-over from other donors' samples. CDR3 nucleotides: TGTGCCAGCAGCATAACAGGGTTAGGAGTCGAAAAACTGTTTTTT. Its protein product is CASSITGLGVEKLFF.